The source of this T cell receptor beta chain is a study of radiation and T cells in renal cell carcinoma. The assay was immunoSEQ multiplex PCR, and TCRdb's table has in-frame clones only and misses some. The sample holds around 180,000 clones; 88% are singletons and the top ten take 11%. Of note for this clone: Its matching antigen is unknown.

Time point of the sample: blood 4 weeks post-SBRT, at nephrectomy. As to treatment: 15 Gy SBRT to primary tumor, nephrectomy 4 weeks later. This renal cell carcinoma was of the clear cell type. Whole-study results and caveats: From baseline, blood top tumor clonotypes peaked at 2 weeks post-radiation.

This receptor was obtained from a woman between 50 and 59 years old with renal cell carcinoma. This sample comprised blood, obtained from a patient whose treatment included radiotherapy and nephrectomy.

CDR3 DNA: TGTGCCAGCAGCTTTTCCTACGAGCAGTACTTC. Residues: CASSFSYEQYF. The chain links TRBV7-9 to TRBJ2-7; no clear D gene. The length of the CDR3 is 11 residues. V gave up 3 bases and J gave up 1 base, with 1 base separating them. The germline gives CDR1 SEHNR, CDR2 FQNEAQ (reference sequence).